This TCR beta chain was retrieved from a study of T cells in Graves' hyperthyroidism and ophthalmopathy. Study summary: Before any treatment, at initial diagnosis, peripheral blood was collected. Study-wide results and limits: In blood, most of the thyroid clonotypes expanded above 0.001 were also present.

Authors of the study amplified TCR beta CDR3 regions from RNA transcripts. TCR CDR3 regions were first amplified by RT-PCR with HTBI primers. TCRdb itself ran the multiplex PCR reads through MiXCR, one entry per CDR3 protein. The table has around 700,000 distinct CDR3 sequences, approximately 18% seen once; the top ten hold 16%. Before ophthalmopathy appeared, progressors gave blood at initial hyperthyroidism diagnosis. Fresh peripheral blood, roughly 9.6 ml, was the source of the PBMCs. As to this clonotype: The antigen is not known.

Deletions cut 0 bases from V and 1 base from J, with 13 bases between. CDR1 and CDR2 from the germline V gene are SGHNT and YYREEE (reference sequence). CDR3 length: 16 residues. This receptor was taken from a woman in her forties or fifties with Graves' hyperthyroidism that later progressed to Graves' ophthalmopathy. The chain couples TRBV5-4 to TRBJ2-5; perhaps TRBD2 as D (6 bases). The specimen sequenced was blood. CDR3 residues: CASSLGFRGTQETQYF. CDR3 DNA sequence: TGTGCCAGCAGCTTGGGCTTTCGGGGGACCCAAGAGACCCAGTACTTC.